The clone carrying this T cell receptor beta chain was seen a handful of times. The antigen is not known. Unique molecular identifiers tagged the TCR beta cDNA libraries. The T cell input of roughly 0.9 to 11 million gave a few hundred thousand cDNA molecules. From the PCR reads, TCRdb called clonotypes with MiXCR, one entry per CDR3 protein. The table has hundreds of thousands of distinct CDR3 sequences, roughly 30% seen once. This entry comes from a study of post-analysis software for immune sequencing data. Study-level background: Secondary progressive, relapsing-remitting and progressive-relapsing multiple sclerosis were among the included disease courses. Overall study results and limits: Patients with multiple sclerosis recorded significantly lower normalized Chao1 diversity than controls, the study found. With F measure, samples from one preparation batch clustered together strongly. Patients had higher frequencies than controls of four to six TRBV segments, including TRBV5-6, TRBV5-1 and TRBV20-1.

Trimming took 5 bases from V and 1 from J; bases not matched to a gene: 13. Germline-derived CDR1 and CDR2 are SEHNR and FQNEAQ (reference sequence). This CDR3 comprises 18 residues. This clonotype was obtained from a girl aged 5 to 17 with multiple sclerosis. The chain couples TRBV7-9 to TRBJ2-1, with 8 bases identical to TRBD2. The sample consisted of blood. The chain's CDR3 is CASSQPRTAGVSYNEQFF. In DNA form, the CDR3 reads TGTGCCAGCAGCCAACCGAGAACAGCGGGAGTATCCTACAATGAGCAGTTCTTC.